These 32 T cell receptor beta chains share one sample of origin, sequenced in a study of blood T cell repertoires in COVID-19. Using immunoSEQ multiplex PCR, the repertoire was profiled, and TCRdb retains in-frame clones only, with some absent. The sample consists of 270,000 or so clones, approximately 84% of them appearing once. The material sequenced was peripheral blood. The receptors come from a human donor in a cohort sampled during active COVID-19.

The V and J genes are TRBV7-8 and TRBJ2-5, with D possibly TRBD2 on 6 matching bases. Trimming took 4 bases from V and 4 from J, leaving 13 bases between them. This CDR3 spans 14 amino acids. Germline loops: CDR1 SGHVS, CDR2 FQNEAQ. The CDR3 nucleotides are TGTGCCAGCAGCTGGGCGGGGCGGGGAGAGACCCAGTACTTC. It encodes CASSWAGRGETQYF.

The chain is built from TRBV5-8 and TRBJ1-4; 7 bases line up with TRBD1. CDR3 length: 15 amino acids. Germline V gives CDR1 SGHTS, CDR2 YDEGEE. V gave up 5 bases and J gave up 4 bases; unmatched junction bases: 8. The CDR3 spells CASRRGQTNNEKLFF. For the CDR3, the DNA is TGTGCCAGCAGAAGGGGACAGACAAATAATGAAAAACTGTTTTTT.

V gene TRBV7-9 combines with J gene TRBJ1-1; D is perhaps TRBD1 (5 bases). Trimming left V 4 bases short and J 1 base short, with 13 bases between. Germline loops: CDR1 SEHNR, CDR2 FQNEAQ (reference sequence). The CDR3 totals 15 residues. The CDR3 DNA follows: TGTGCCAGCAGCTCAAGAGGACAACCGAACACTGAAGCTTTCTTT. It translates to CASSSRGQPNTEAFF.

This clone appeared a single time. The V call is TRBV11-2, the J call TRBJ2-5; a possible D gene is TRBD2 (6 bases). Looked up from germline, CDR1 is SGHAT and CDR2 is FQNNGV. Trimming cost V 5 bases and J 5 bases, with 18 bases left between them. This CDR3 spans 15 amino acids. Here the CDR3 reads CASSLEGKREETQYF. The CDR3 bases are TGTGCCAGCAGCCTCGAGGGAAAACGGGAGGAGACCCAGTACTTC.

V usage is TRBV5-4 and J usage is TRBJ2-3; 8 positions agree with TRBD2. The CDR3 totals 15 residues. CDR1 is SGHNT, CDR2 YYREEE, per germline (reference sequence). The V and J ends lost 5 bases and 0 bases, in that order; junction bases with no gene match: 5. This CDR3 is CASSHTSGSTDTQYF. The CDR3 DNA reads TGTGCCAGCAGTCATACTAGCGGTAGCACAGATACGCAGTATTTT.

This chain uses TRBV10-1 with TRBJ2-1; TRBD2 matches 11 bases. This CDR3 is 16 amino acids long. Germline V gene lookup returns CDR1 WNHNN and CDR2 SYGVQD (reference sequence). The ends lost 0 bases at V and 7 bases at J; junction bases unmatched: 5. CDR3 loop: CASSESILAGANEQFF. The CDR3, as DNA: TGCGCCAGCAGTGAGTCGATACTAGCGGGAGCGAATGAGCAGTTCTTC.

The V and J genes are TRBV28 and TRBJ1-5, with 10 bases that match TRBD1. Trimming cost V 10 bases and J 0 bases; bases outside gene matches: 9. In germline, CDR1 is MDHEN, CDR2 SYDVKM. This CDR3 is 16 amino acids long. The DNA of the CDR3 is TGTGCCATCCCAAGACAGGGGGCACCTAGCAATCAGCCCCAGCATTTT. Protein sequence: CAIPRQGAPSNQPQHF.

The CDR3 DNA sequence: TGTGCCAGCTCACTGGAGACAGGCTCCTACAATGAGCAGTTCTTC. It translates to CASSLETGSYNEQFF. The chain has TRBV18 and TRBJ2-1; D is possibly TRBD1 (6 bases). V was pared by 4 bases and J by 0 bases, with 10 bases between. This CDR3 has 15 amino acids. Germline CDR1 and CDR2: KGHSH and LQKENI.

This chain joins TRBV19 and TRBJ2-1; the D gene is possibly TRBD2 (5 bases). This CDR3 has 15 residues. CDR1 is LNHDA and CDR2 is SQIVND in the germline V gene (reference sequence). Trimming stripped 3 bases from V and 6 bases from J, with 15 bases between. CDR3 nucleotide sequence: TGTGCCAGTAGTATTGGACTCTTTCGAGGCAATGAGCAGTTCTTC. This translates into CASSIGLFRGNEQFF.

The table lists this clone with a count of one. V gene TRBV19 combines with J gene TRBJ2-3; 10 nucleotides agree with TRBD2. Per germline, CDR1 LNHDA and CDR2 SQIVND (reference sequence). The CDR3 is 16 residues long. J gave up 5 bases and V 1 base, and 6 bases lay outside the gene matches. CDR3 in DNA: TGTGCCAGTAGTATAGGTCTAGCGGGAGTGGGAGATACGCAGTATTTT. Its protein is CASSIGLAGVGDTQYF.

J is TRBJ2-1 and V is TRBV5-1, with 12 bases that match TRBD2. CDR1 and CDR2 (germline): SGHRS, YFSETQ. The CDR3 loop spans 15 amino acids. The J segment lost 6 bases and the V segment lost 4 bases, leaving 5 bases of the junction unmatched. CDR3 in DNA: TGCGCCAGCAGCACGACTAGCGGGAGTTCCAATGAGCAGTTCTTC. It yields the protein CASSTTSGSSNEQFF.

The chain recombines TRBV20-1 with TRBJ1-1; no definite D call. With 3 bases removed from V and 0 bases from J, the gap between germline ends came to 8 bases. This CDR3 is built from 13 residues. The germline V gene encodes CDR1 DFQATT and CDR2 SNEGSKA (reference sequence). DNA of the CDR3: TGCAGTGCTAGTAGTTACATGAACACTGAAGCTTTCTTT. Protein product: CSASSYMNTEAFF.

V is TRBV4-1 and J is TRBJ1-4; no definite D call. Germline V gives CDR1 MGHRA, CDR2 YSYEKL. The CDR3 is made up of 13 amino acids. Trimming left V 3 bases short and J 7 bases short, with 9 bases between. Here the CDR3 reads CASSQLLGEKLFF. CDR3 DNA: TGCGCCAGCAGCCAGCTTCTCGGTGAAAAACTGTTTTTT.

This clone was detected only a few times. This rearrangement joins TRBV6-2 or TRBV6-3 to TRBJ1-1; possibly TRBD1 for D (5 bases). V was clipped by 5 bases and J by 5 bases, with 9 bases between them. Germline V gives CDR1 MNHEY, CDR2 SVGEGT. This CDR3 comprises 12 residues. The CDR3 region has the DNA TGTGCCAGCAGTCCAACAGGTACTGAAGCTTTCTTT. The encoded protein is CASSPTGTEAFF.

The V and J genes are TRBV27 and TRBJ2-7; the D gene is possibly TRBD1 (6 bases). Germline V gene sequence: CDR1 MNHEY, CDR2 SMNVEV (reference sequence). The V gene lost 2 bases and the J gene lost 2 bases, with 13 bases spanning the gap. The CDR3 length is 15 residues. CDR3 residues: CASSLGRGGTYEQYF. CDR3 in DNA: TGTGCCAGCAGTTTAGGCAGGGGTGGGACCTACGAGCAGTACTTC.

The CDR3, as DNA: TGTGCCAGCAGCTTGGCCGGGGCGAACACCGGGGAGCTGTTTTTT. It is translated as CASSLAGANTGELFF. V and J are TRBV5-4 and TRBJ2-2; D possibly corresponds to TRBD2 (5 bases). This CDR3 comprises 15 residues. The germline V gene has CDR1 SGHNT and CDR2 YYREEE (reference sequence). The V gene lost 0 bases and the J gene lost 0 bases, with 6 bases spanning the gap.

The rearrangement joins TRBV2 to TRBJ2-2; 11 nucleotides line up with TRBD2. CDR1 is SNHLY, CDR2 FYNNEI, per germline. J gave up 0 bases and V 5 bases, and 5 bases lay outside the gene matches. The CDR3 covers 17 residues. The CDR3 nucleotides read TGTGCCAGCAGTCGGACTAGCGGGCAGGCGAACACCGGGGAGCTGTTTTTT. As protein: CASSRTSGQANTGELFF.

This chain links TRBV21-1 with TRBJ1-2. TRBV21-1 is a recognized pseudogene. The CDR3 is 19 amino acids. The CDR3 DNA reads as TGTGCCAGCAGCAAAGAGAGGCGGACGGACTATTACCTTAACTATGGCTACACCTTC. Amino acid sequence: CASSKERRTDYYLNYGYTF.

This clone has a handful of counts. A read error may produce the germline difference seen at one junction end. The chain links TRBV7-7 to TRBJ2-1, with TRBD2 matching 15 bases. The CDR3 length is 17 residues. The germline gives CDR1 SSHAT, CDR2 FNYEAQ (reference sequence). The CDR3 sequence is CASSRTGTSGGNNEQFF. The CDR3 nucleotides are TGTGCTAGCAGCCGAACCGGGACTAGCGGGGGGAACAATGAGCAGTTCTTC.

The chain joins TRBV3-1 (or the pseudogene TRBV3-2) to TRBJ1-6; perhaps TRBD1 as D (6 bases). Germline V gene data show CDR1 as LGHDT and CDR2 as YNNKEL (reference sequence). The CDR3 has 14 amino acids. V lost 0 bases and J 13 bases, leaving 13 bases between the germline ends. CDR3 loop: CASSQEGTILPLHF. CDR3 bases: TGTGCCAGCAGCCAAGAGGGGACAATTTTGCCCCTCCACTTT.

The genes are TRBV7-2 and TRBJ2-7; D not resolved. V gave up 0 bases and J gave up 4 bases, with 7 bases separating them. The CDR3 runs 13 residues. Germline V lookup: CDR1 SGHTA, CDR2 FQGNSA. The CDR3 protein is CASSLAVLYEQYF. The CDR3 DNA reads as TGTGCCAGCAGCTTAGCCGTCCTGTACGAGCAGTACTTC.

This chain joins TRBV3-1 (or the pseudogene TRBV3-2) and TRBJ2-1, with 15 bases lining up with TRBD2. Per the germline V gene, CDR1 is LGHDT and CDR2 is YNNKEL (reference sequence). The CDR3 totals 17 residues. V was pared by 1 base and J by 11 bases, with 9 bases of the junction left unmatched. The CDR3, as DNA: TGTGCCAGCAGCCAAGGGCGGACTAGCGGGAGGGCCTCCCAGCAGTTCTTC. Its protein is CASSQGRTSGRASQQFF.

This clone has a handful of counts. The chain links TRBV28 to TRBJ1-6; TRBD1 might be the D (6 bases). V was pared by 3 bases and J by 13 bases, with 22 bases between. CDR1 and CDR2 from the germline V gene are MDHEN and SYDVKM. The CDR3 loop spans 16 amino acids. CDR3 coding DNA: TGTGCCAGCAGTTTTCGGTCTCGGGGGGGCTGGGACCCCCTCCACTTT. Translated, it gives CASSFRSRGGWDPLHF.

The chain uses TRBV5-6 and TRBJ2-3, with D tentatively TRBD2 (5 bases). With 0 bases removed from V and 5 bases from J, the gap between germline ends came to 19 bases. Germline V CDR1 and CDR2: SGHDT, YYEEEE. This CDR3 contains 17 residues. The CDR3 sequence: CASSLGWRGSLGDTQYF. The DNA for the CDR3 is TGTGCCAGCAGCTTGGGGTGGCGAGGGTCGCTGGGAGATACGCAGTATTTT.

CDR3 protein: CASSAWQGTYEQYF. The CDR3 nucleotides are TGTGCCAGTAGTGCCTGGCAGGGGACCTACGAGCAGTACTTC. The chain uses TRBV19 and TRBJ2-7, with D possibly matching TRBD1 (6 bases). CDR1 is LNHDA, CDR2 SQIVND, per germline (reference sequence). The germline V and J ends were trimmed by 5 bases and 2 bases, with 13 bases remaining between them. CDR3 length equals 14 residues.

This chain joins TRBV7-2 and TRBJ2-2; tentative D call: TRBD2 (6 bases). The CDR3 is 16 amino acids. Germline CDR1 reads SGHTA; CDR2 reads FQGNSA. V lost 7 bases and J lost 5, with 20 bases in between. CDR3 DNA: TGTGCCAGCAACCTACTAAGCGGGCCCCCGACCGGGGAGCTGTTTTTT. Its protein product is CASNLLSGPPTGELFF. Together with reference TRBV7-2 and TRBJ2-2, the CDR3 gives the full variable domain: GAGVSQSPSNKVTEKGKDVELRCDPISGHTALYWYRQSLGQGLEFLIYFQGNSAPDKSGLPSDRFSAERTGGSVSTLTIQRTQQEDSAVYLCASNLLSGPPTGELFFGEGSRLTVL.

The gene calls are TRBV3-1 (or the pseudogene TRBV3-2) and TRBJ2-1; TRBD2 matches at 10 bases. This CDR3 contains 17 residues. Germline V gives CDR1 LGHDT, CDR2 YNNKEL (reference sequence). The V segment lost 4 bases and the J segment 6 bases; nucleotides outside the gene matches: 12. As DNA, the CDR3 is TGTGCCAGCAGCCTAATTAGTTCCAGCGGGGGGGCCAATGAGCAGTTCTTC. It encodes CASSLISSSGGANEQFF.

Only a few counts were recorded for this clone. CDR3: CASSTDLFGGESYGYTF. The CDR3 DNA reads TGTGCCAGCAGCACCGACCTGTTCGGGGGTGAAAGCTATGGCTACACCTTC. This chain joins TRBV5-4 and TRBJ1-2; TRBD1 might be the D (5 bases). The length of the CDR3 is 17 residues. V shed 4 bases and J shed 4 bases, with 23 bases lying between them. Germline V gene data show CDR1 as SGHNT and CDR2 as YYREEE (reference sequence).

The rearrangement links TRBV13 to TRBJ2-7, with 7 positions matching TRBD2. Germline V gene sequence: CDR1 PRHDT, CDR2 FYEKMQ (reference sequence). The CDR3 sequence is 15 residues long. With V trimmed by 5 bases and J by 3 bases, 10 bases remained unmatched. The CDR3 DNA sequence: TGTGCCAGCAGCCGCGGGGGTAGCGTTATCTACGAGCAGTACTTC. Its translation: CASSRGGSVIYEQYF. The full variable domain, completed using reference TRBV13 and TRBJ2-7, is AAGVIQSPRHLIKEKRETATLKCYPIPRHDTVYWYQQGPGQDPQFLISFYEKMQSDKGSIPDRFSAQQFSDYHSELNMSSLELGDSALYFCASSRGGSVIYEQYFGPGTRLTVT.

The chain employs TRBV5-4 and TRBJ1-2; weak D call: TRBD1 (5 bases). The CDR3 runs 13 residues. Germline values: CDR1 SGHNT, CDR2 YYREEE (reference sequence). V lost 0 bases to trimming and J lost 7 bases, with 10 bases between them. The CDR3 spells CASSLGGEAGYTF. The CDR3 nucleotides are TGTGCCAGCAGCTTGGGGGGGGAGGCTGGCTACACCTTC.

The chain couples TRBV19 to TRBJ2-7; 8 bases are a match to TRBD1. Per germline, CDR1 LNHDA and CDR2 SQIVND (reference sequence). The V gene end was trimmed by 5 bases and the J gene end by 5 bases; junction bases not matched to a gene: 5. The CDR3 has 13 residues. In DNA form, the CDR3 reads TGTGCCAGTAGTGAGGACAGGGAACACGAGCAGTACTTC. Translating gives CASSEDREHEQYF.

J is TRBJ2-7 and V is TRBV7-2, with 10 bases lining up with TRBD1. CDR1 is SGHTA, CDR2 FQGNSA, per germline. The CDR3 runs 17 residues. V was pared by 1 base and J by 6 bases, with 12 bases of the junction left unmatched. CDR3 nucleotide sequence: TGTGCCAGCAGCTTAGTCGCGGACAGGGGGTCCGGGGCCGAGCAGTACTTC. Its translation: CASSLVADRGSGAEQYF.